This TCR beta chain was identified during a study of T cells expressing NK-cell markers. This CDR3 spans 15 amino acids. CDR1 is DFQATT and CDR2 is SNEGSKA in the germline V gene (reference sequence). From the 5' RACE reads, TCRdb lists one entry per CDR3 protein and no DNA. Its listing shows about 450,000 distinct CDR3 sequences. Study-level results: The dominant NKG2C+ clonotypes represented roughly 1.0-7.5% of CD8+ T cells in over 5 donors.

With respect to this clonotype: Its antigen is currently unknown.

The chain links TRBV20-1 to TRBJ2-3; the D call from TCRdb, TRBD2, cannot be confirmed without DNA. The sequence was obtained from a woman aged 18-70 years in good health. The specimen sequenced was blood T cells: a sorted CD56 or NKG2C T cell subset, CD4+ or CD8+ T cells, or bulk PBMC T cells (not recorded which). The CDR3 region is CSAPTSGAYTDTQYF.